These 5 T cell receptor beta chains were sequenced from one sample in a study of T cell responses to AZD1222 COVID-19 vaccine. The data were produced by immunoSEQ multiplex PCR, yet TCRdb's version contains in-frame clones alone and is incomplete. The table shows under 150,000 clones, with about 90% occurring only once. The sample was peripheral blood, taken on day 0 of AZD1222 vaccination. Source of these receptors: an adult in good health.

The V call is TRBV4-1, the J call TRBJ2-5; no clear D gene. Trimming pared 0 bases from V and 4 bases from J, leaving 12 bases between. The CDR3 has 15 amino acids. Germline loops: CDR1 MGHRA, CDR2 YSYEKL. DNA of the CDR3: TGCGCCAGCAGCCAAGATCTGGCTAGAAGAGAGACCCAGTACTTC. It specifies CASSQDLARRETQYF.

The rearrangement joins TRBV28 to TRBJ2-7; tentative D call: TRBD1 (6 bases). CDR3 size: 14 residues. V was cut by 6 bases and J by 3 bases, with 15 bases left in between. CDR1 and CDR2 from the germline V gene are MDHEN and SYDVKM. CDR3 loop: CASSSPQGLYEQYF. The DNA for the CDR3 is TGTGCCAGCAGCTCACCCCAGGGGCTCTACGAGCAGTACTTC.

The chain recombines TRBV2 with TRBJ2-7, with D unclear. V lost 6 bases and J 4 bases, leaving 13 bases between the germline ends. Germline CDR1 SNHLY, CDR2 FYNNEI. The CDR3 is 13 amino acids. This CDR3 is CASRPGIVYEQYF. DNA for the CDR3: TGTGCCAGCAGACCTGGAATTGTTTACGAGCAGTACTTC. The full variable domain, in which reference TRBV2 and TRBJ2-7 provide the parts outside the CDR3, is EPEVTQTPSHQVTQMGQEVILRCVPISNHLYFYWYRQILGQKVEFLVSFYNNEISEKSEIFDDQFSVERPDGSNFTLKIRSTKLEDSAMYFCASRPGIVYEQYFGPGTRLTVT.

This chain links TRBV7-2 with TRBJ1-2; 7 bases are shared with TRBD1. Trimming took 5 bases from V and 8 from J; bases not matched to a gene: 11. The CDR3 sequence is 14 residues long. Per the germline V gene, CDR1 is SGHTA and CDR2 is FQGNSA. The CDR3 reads CASSTPGGFWGYTF. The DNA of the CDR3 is TGTGCCAGCAGCACCCCAGGGGGTTTCTGGGGCTACACCTTC.

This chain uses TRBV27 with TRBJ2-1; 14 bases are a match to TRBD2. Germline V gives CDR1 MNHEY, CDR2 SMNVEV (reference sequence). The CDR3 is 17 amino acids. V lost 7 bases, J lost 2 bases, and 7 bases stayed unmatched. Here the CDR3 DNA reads TGTGCCAGCACCTCCGGGACTAGCGGGAGCCCCTACAATGAGCAGTTCTTC. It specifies CASTSGTSGSPYNEQFF.